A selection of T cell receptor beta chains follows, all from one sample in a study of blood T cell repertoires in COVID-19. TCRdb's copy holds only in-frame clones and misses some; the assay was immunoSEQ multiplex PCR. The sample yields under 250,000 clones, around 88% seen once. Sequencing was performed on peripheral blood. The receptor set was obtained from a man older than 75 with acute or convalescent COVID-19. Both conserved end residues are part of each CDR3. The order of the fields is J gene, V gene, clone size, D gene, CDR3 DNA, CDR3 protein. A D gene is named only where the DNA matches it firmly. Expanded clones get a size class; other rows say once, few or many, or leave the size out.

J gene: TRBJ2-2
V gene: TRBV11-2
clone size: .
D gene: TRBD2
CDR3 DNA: TGTGCCAGCAGCTTACAGGGACTAGCCGTGCCCGGGGAGCTGTTTTTT
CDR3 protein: CASSLQGLAVPGELFF

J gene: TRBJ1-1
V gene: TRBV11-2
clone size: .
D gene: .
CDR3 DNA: TGTGCCAGCAGTCCCGAACGACTATCGAGACCTGAAGCTTTCTTT
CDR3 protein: CASSPERLSRPEAFF

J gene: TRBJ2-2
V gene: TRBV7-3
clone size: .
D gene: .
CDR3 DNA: TGTGCCAGCAGCTTAAACTCGAACACCGGGGAGCTGTTTTTT
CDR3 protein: CASSLNSNTGELFF

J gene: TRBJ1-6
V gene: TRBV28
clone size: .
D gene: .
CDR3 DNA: TGTGCCAGCAGTTTGACAAATTCACCCCTCCACTTT
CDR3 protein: CASSLTNSPLHF

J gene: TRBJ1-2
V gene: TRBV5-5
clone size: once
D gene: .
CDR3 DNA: TGTGCCAGCAGCTTGGCCGGGGTTCAGCATGGCTACACCTTC
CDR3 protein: CASSLAGVQHGYTF

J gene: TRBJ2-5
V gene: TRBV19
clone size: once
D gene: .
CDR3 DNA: TGTGCCAGTAGTATGAGGCGGGGACTTCAAGAGACCCAGTACTTC
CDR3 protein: CASSMRRGLQETQYF

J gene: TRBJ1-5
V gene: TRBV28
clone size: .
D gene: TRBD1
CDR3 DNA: TGTGCCAGCAGTGGGACAGGGGTCAATCAGCCCCAGCATTTT
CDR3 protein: CASSGTGVNQPQHF

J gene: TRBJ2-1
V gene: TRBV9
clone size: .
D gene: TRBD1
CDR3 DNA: TGTGCCAGCAGCCCTCACCCCGGGACAGGGGTTAACAATGAGCAGTTCTTC
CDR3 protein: CASSPHPGTGVNNEQFF

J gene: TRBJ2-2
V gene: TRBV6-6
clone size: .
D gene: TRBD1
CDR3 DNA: TGTGCCAGCACCGCAACAGGGGGCTTAGGCACCGGGGAGCTGTTTTTT
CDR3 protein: CASTATGGLGTGELFF

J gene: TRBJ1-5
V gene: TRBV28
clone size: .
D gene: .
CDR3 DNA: TGTGCCAGCAGTTTAGGGGGGGCTCGGAGTCAGCCCCAGCATTTT
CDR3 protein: CASSLGGARSQPQHF

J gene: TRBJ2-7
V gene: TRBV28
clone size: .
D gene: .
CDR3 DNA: TGTGCCAGCAGTTTTGCGGGCGTCTCCTACGAGCAGTACTTC
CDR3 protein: CASSFAGVSYEQYF

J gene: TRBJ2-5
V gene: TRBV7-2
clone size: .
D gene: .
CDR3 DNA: TGTGCCAGCAGCTTAGGGGGGCGCGGGGAGACCCAGTACTTC
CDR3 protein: CASSLGGRGETQYF

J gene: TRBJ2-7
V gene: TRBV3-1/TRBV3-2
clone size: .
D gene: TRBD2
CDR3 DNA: TGTGCCAGCAGTCGAGCGGGGAATTCCCACGAGCAGTACTTC
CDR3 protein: CASSRAGNSHEQYF

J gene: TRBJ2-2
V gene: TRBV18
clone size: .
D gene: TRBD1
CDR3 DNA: TGTGCCAGCTCACCGTCCGGGACAGGGGGGACCGGGGAGCTGTTTTTT
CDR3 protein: CASSPSGTGGTGELFF

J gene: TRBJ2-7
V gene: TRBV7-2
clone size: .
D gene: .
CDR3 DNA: TGTGCCAGCAGCCAGGACAGAGGGATAACCTACGAGCAGTACTTC
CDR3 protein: CASSQDRGITYEQYF